The following is a T cell receptor (beta chain) sequence with its context. Its antigen is undetermined. The sample comes from a study of CD8+ T cells in alopecia areata. The CDR3 extends over 14 amino acids. V was shortened by 3 bases and J by 4 bases, with 12 bases between the two germline ends. The germline V gene encodes CDR1 SNHLY and CDR2 FYNNEI. Study observations and caveats: While patients received tofacitinib, many expanded lesional clones remained present in scalp and blood. Lesional scalp exceeded normal scalp in clonality, especially in alopecia totalis/universalis. With one nonresponder, baseline CD8+ expansion's link to response remains uncertain.

As the sequencing template, cDNA was produced by extracting RNA and reverse transcribing it. Clones were sequenced by immunoSEQ multiplex PCR, and TCRdb holds only the in-frame ones, with some missing. Of 200,000 to 250,000 clones listed, approximately 70% were seen once; the top ten hold 1% to 1.5%. Treatment given: oral pan-JAK inhibitor, 5-10 mg twice daily. PBMCs served as the source from which CD4+ and CD8+ T cells were sorted. This clonotype was sampled from a human donor with alopecia areata. The sequencing here drew on CD4+ T cells sorted from blood, taken at week 44, from a patient treated with tofacitinib. The chain links TRBV2 to TRBJ1-2; D gene ambiguous. CDR3 DNA sequence: TGTGCCAGCAGTGAGGTCTACAGCACCTATGGCTACACCTTC. This encodes CASSEVYSTYGYTF. Full variable domain (outside the CDR3, taken from reference TRBV2 and TRBJ1-2): EPEVTQTPSHQVTQMGQEVILRCVPISNHLYFYWYRQILGQKVEFLVSFYNNEISEKSEIFDDQFSVERPDGSNFTLKIRSTKLEDSAMYFCASSEVYSTYGYTFGSGTRLTVV.